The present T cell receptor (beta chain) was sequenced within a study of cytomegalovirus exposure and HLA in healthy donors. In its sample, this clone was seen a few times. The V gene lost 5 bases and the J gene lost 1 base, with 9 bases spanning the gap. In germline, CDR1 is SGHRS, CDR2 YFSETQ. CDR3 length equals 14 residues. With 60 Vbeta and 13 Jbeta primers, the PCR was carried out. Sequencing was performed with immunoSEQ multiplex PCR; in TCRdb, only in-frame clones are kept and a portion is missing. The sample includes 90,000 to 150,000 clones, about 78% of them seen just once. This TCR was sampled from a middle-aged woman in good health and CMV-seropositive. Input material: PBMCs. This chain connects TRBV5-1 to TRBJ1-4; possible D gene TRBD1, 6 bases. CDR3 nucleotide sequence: TGCGCCAGCAGGCCACAGGGAACTAATGAAAAACTGTTTTTT. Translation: CASRPQGTNEKLFF.